Shown below are 26 T cell receptor beta chains from a single sample sequenced in a study of T cells expressing NK-cell markers. Each CDR3 protein gets one entry in TCRdb, which reprocessed the 5' RACE reads and gives no DNA. The sample totals a few hundred thousand distinct CDR3 sequences. Sequencing was done on a sample of blood T cells: a sorted CD56 or NKG2C T cell subset, CD4+ or CD8+ T cells, or bulk PBMC T cells (not recorded which). These TCRs come from a woman in her fifties or sixties in good health.

The chain has TRBV21-1 and TRBJ2-7. TRBV21-1 has pseudogene status. This CDR3 has 14 residues. CDR3 protein: CASSKRGVADEQYF.

The chain carries TRBV15 and TRBJ1-1. This CDR3 spans 12 amino acids. Germline lookup yields CDR1 LNHNV and CDR2 YYDKDF (reference sequence). CDR3 protein: CATSRETTQAFF.

J is TRBJ2-3 and V is TRBV12-3 or TRBV12-4. There are 14 residues in the CDR3. The CDR3 here is CASRPEARSDTQYF.

CDR3 loop: CAISDPLGGLQETQYF. The rearrangement links TRBV10-3 to TRBJ2-5; TCRdb reports TRBD1, a call that lacks DNA to check it against. Germline CDR1 is ENHRY and CDR2 is SYGVKD. This CDR3 is built from 16 residues.

The chain couples TRBV29-1 to TRBJ2-5; TCRdb lists TRBD1, though no DNA is available to test this call. Germline-derived CDR1 and CDR2 are SQVTM and ANQGSEA. This CDR3 is 14 amino acids long. CDR3: CSVDAGGAEETQYF. Based on the CDR3 plus reference TRBV29-1 and TRBJ2-5, the full variable domain is SAVISQKPSRDICQRGTSLTIQCQVDSQVTMMFWYRQQPGQSLTLIATANQGSEATYESGFVIDKFPISRPNLTFSTLTVSNMSPEDSSIYLCSVDAGGAEETQYFGPGTRLLVL.

The CDR3 here is CASSSGWDRGINEQFF. The gene calls are TRBV11-3 and TRBJ2-1; TCRdb proposes TRBD1, but this gene call is untestable without DNA. The CDR3 spans 16 residues. Germline V CDR1 and CDR2: SGHNT, YENEEA.

The chain links TRBV6-2 or TRBV6-3 to TRBJ2-1; TCRdb calls TRBD1, which cannot be checked without DNA. The CDR3 runs 13 residues. The germline CDR1 and CDR2 sequences are MNHEY and SVGEGT. CDR3 in amino acids: CASSYSYRVREFF.

V usage is TRBV12-3 or TRBV12-4 and J usage is TRBJ2-5; TCRdb's assignment of TRBD1 cannot be checked, as there is no DNA. The CDR3 has 13 residues. CDR3 amino acids: CASSLGGGWTQYF.

This chain joins TRBV6-5 and TRBJ2-2; without DNA, the TCRdb call of TRBD1 cannot be checked. CDR1 is MNHEY, CDR2 SVGAGI, per germline. CDR3 length: 14 residues. The CDR3 protein is CASRAGPSPGELFF.

The rearrangement links TRBV28 to TRBJ1-1; the TCRdb D gene call, TRBD1, has no DNA to confirm it. The V gene's germline CDR1 is MDHEN and CDR2 SYDVKM. This CDR3 is built from 15 residues. CDR3 in amino acids: CASSSPDRLNTEAFF.

This chain connects TRBV20-1 to TRBJ2-2; without DNA, the TCRdb call of TRBD2 cannot be checked. The CDR3 spans 14 residues. Germline V gives CDR1 DFQATT, CDR2 SNEGSKA (reference sequence). This CDR3 reads CSARPRTSPGELFF.

This chain uses TRBV15 with TRBJ1-2; the TCRdb call, TRBD1, lacks DNA for checking. Germline V CDR1 and CDR2: LNHNV, YYDKDF (reference sequence). The CDR3 spans 14 residues. The CDR3 loop is CATSRAGANPGYTF.

The chain combines TRBV11-2 with TRBJ2-1; the TRBD2 assignment by TCRdb is unverifiable without DNA. Germline CDR1 reads SGHAT; CDR2 reads FQNNGV. The CDR3 is 16 amino acids. The CDR3 sequence is CASSFVAGGWYNEQFF.

V is TRBV7-2 and J is TRBJ1-1. The CDR3 sequence is 15 residues long. CDR1 and CDR2 (germline): SGHTA, FQGNSA. The CDR3 is CASSLALVRDTEAFF.

The rearrangement uses TRBV12-3 or TRBV12-4 and TRBJ1-1; TCRdb proposes TRBD1, but this gene call is untestable without DNA. The CDR3 length is 12 residues. The CDR3 region is CASNSGGPDAFF.

The V call is TRBV10-3, the J call TRBJ1-1; TCRdb names TRBD1, which stays unverified in the absence of DNA. The CDR3 is 17 residues long. In germline, CDR1 is ENHRY, CDR2 SYGVKD. CDR3 loop: CAIMRGDRGKSNTEAFF.

V and J are TRBV7-7 and TRBJ1-1. The CDR3 consists of 15 residues. The germline CDR1 and CDR2 sequences are SSHAT and FNYEAQ (reference sequence). The CDR3 loop is CASSHRDPPDTEAFF.

The rearrangement links TRBV5-1 to TRBJ1-3; TCRdb returns TRBD1, unconfirmable since there is no DNA. This CDR3 is 16 amino acids long. Germline values: CDR1 SGHRS, CDR2 YFSETQ. The CDR3 loop is CASALGGLGVGNTIYF.

This sequence joins TRBV4-1 and TRBJ2-3; TCRdb's D call of TRBD2 is untestable without DNA. Germline assignment: CDR1 MGHRA and CDR2 YSYEKL. The CDR3 is made up of 16 amino acids. The CDR3 reads CASSHPAGPSTDTQYF.

V and J are TRBV12-3 or TRBV12-4 and TRBJ2-3. This CDR3 is 12 amino acids long. This CDR3 reads CASFLFTDTQYF.

The rearrangement uses TRBV3-1 and TRBJ1-2; TCRdb calls TRBD1, which cannot be checked without DNA. Germline V gives CDR1 LGHDT, CDR2 YNNKEL (reference sequence). The CDR3 has 16 amino acids. This chain's CDR3 is CASSRTGDKSSYGYTF. The whole variable domain, remainder taken from reference TRBV3-1 and TRBJ1-2, is DTAVSQTPKYLVTQMGNDKSIKCEQNLGHDTMYWYKQDSKKFLKIMFSYNNKELIINETVPNRFSPKSPDKAHLNLHINSLELGDSAVYFCASSRTGDKSSYGYTFGSGTRLTVV.

V gene TRBV6-1 combines with J gene TRBJ2-2; TCRdb proposes TRBD2, but this gene call is untestable without DNA. This CDR3 has 16 residues. The V gene's germline CDR1 is MNHNS and CDR2 SASEGT. The CDR3 spells CASSAAHPTNTGELFF.

This chain uses TRBV10-3 with TRBJ1-3. Germline CDR1 ENHRY, CDR2 SYGVKD. The CDR3 covers 12 residues. The CDR3 spells CALRQPGNTIYF.

The chain joins TRBV3-1 to TRBJ2-3; the TCRdb D gene call, TRBD2, has no DNA to confirm it. Germline lookup yields CDR1 LGHDT and CDR2 YNNKEL (reference sequence). The CDR3 totals 16 residues. The CDR3: CASSHRLAGGRDTQYF.

The rearrangement joins TRBV29-1 to TRBJ1-1. Germline CDR1 is SQVTM and CDR2 is ANQGSEA. CDR3 length equals 11 residues. This chain's CDR3 is CSVLQDNEAFF.

The gene calls are TRBV4-2 and TRBJ1-1. Germline V gene data show CDR1 as LGHNA and CDR2 as YNFKEQ. The CDR3 contains 13 residues. Here the CDR3 reads CASSQDAQGRAFF.